A selection of T cell receptor beta chains follows, all from one sample in a study of blood T cell repertoires in COVID-19. Data came from immunoSEQ multiplex PCR; TCRdb stores just in-frame clones and leaves some out. The repertoire includes approximately 270,000 clones, approximately 85% of them detected once, and around 4.5% sits in the top ten. What was sequenced was PBMCs or T cells enriched from blood (not recorded which). The receptors derive from a woman aged 25-40 years who had recovered from COVID-19. Both conserved end residues are part of each CDR3. A D gene is named only where the DNA matches it firmly. Clone size is given for some rows only: seen once, a few or many times, or a class if the clone is expanded.

D	V	size	J	DNA	CDR3
NA	TRBV30	NA	TRBJ1-1	TGTGCCGTTCCCGGTAGGGGGAAGAGGACTGAAGCTTTCTTT	CAVPGRGKRTEAFF
TRBD1	TRBV27	NA	TRBJ2-7	TGTGCCAGCAGTCTACAGGGACAGGCCTACGAGCAGTACTTC	CASSLQGQAYEQYF
NA	TRBV24-1	NA	TRBJ2-3	TGTGCCACCTCAACAGGAATATACACAGATACGCAGTATTTT	CATSTGIYTDTQYF
TRBD1	TRBV18	NA	TRBJ1-3	TGTGCCAGCTCACCATTTCAGGGGGGAACTGGAAACACCATATATTTT	CASSPFQGGTGNTIYF
TRBD1	TRBV4-2	NA	TRBJ1-4	TGTGCCAGCAGCCAAGATTTGGGGACAGGTAATGAAAAACTGTTTTTT	CASSQDLGTGNEKLFF
NA	TRBV29-1	NA	TRBJ1-2	TGCAGCGTCTCGGGGGACTCTTTACAGCATAGAGGCTACACCTTC	CSVSGDSLQHRGYTF
NA	TRBV6-1	once	TRBJ1-4	TGTGCCAGCAGTCAAGGGGCCCGCAATGAAAAACTGTTTTTT	CASSQGARNEKLFF
TRBD1	TRBV19	NA	TRBJ1-5	TGTGCCAGTAGTAGCCCGAGGGACAGGGTATTCTCGGTCGGCAATCAGCCCCAGCATTTT	CASSSPRDRVFSVGNQPQHF
NA	TRBV3-1/TRBV3-2	NA	TRBJ1-3	TGTGCCAGCAGCCAAGTAAGCGCCCGGGCTGGAAACACCATATATTTT	CASSQVSARAGNTIYF
NA	TRBV28	NA	TRBJ1-4	TGTGCCAGCAGTTTATTAGAAAAACTGTTTTTT	CASSLLEKLFF
TRBD1	TRBV10-3	NA	TRBJ2-2	TGTGCCATCAGGAGAGAGACAGGGGGGAACACCGGGGAGCTGTTTTTT	CAIRRETGGNTGELFF
NA	TRBV4-1	NA	TRBJ2-2	TGCGCCAGCAGCCAGACCGGGACTTCTAACACCGGGGAGCTGTTTTTT	CASSQTGTSNTGELFF
NA	TRBV28	NA	TRBJ1-4	TGTGCCAGCAACGACGGGAGGGCGAGGGAAAAACTGTTTTTT	CASNDGRAREKLFF
NA	TRBV7-8	NA	TRBJ1-2	TGTGCCAGCAGCTTAGAACAGGGCCGGGAAGGCTACACCTTC	CASSLEQGREGYTF
NA	TRBV11-1	NA	TRBJ2-7	TGTGCCAGCAGCCCAGGAGGGGGCGTCTACGAGCAGTACTTC	CASSPGGGVYEQYF
TRBD2	TRBV10-3	NA	TRBJ2-7	TGTGCCATCAGAGGAACCCACAGCGGGAGCTACGAGCAGTACTTC	CAIRGTHSGSYEQYF
NA	TRBV5-1	NA	TRBJ2-7	TGCGCCAGCAGCACTTCGACTCCTCCCTACGAGCAGTACTTC	CASSTSTPPYEQYF
TRBD1	TRBV19	NA	TRBJ2-1	TGTGCCAGTAGTTCCCCCCGGGGACAGGGTTACAATGAGCAGTTCTTC	CASSSPRGQGYNEQFF
NA	TRBV7-9	NA	TRBJ1-2	TGTGCCAGCAGTCAAGAGGTCGGTGACTACACCTTC	CASSQEVGDYTF
NA	TRBV6-5	NA	TRBJ1-5	TGTGCCGTTTCGATGGGCATCAATCAGCCCCAGCATTTT	CAVSMGINQPQHF
TRBD1	TRBV5-5	NA	TRBJ1-2	TGTGCCAGCAGCTTCTTCGGGGGTATAGGACAGGGGGACATCAGCTATGGCTACACCTTC	CASSFFGGIGQGDISYGYTF
TRBD1	TRBV4-1	NA	TRBJ2-1	TGCGCCAGCAGCCAGAGCGGACAGGGACTCTCCTACAATGAGCAGTTCTTC	CASSQSGQGLSYNEQFF
TRBD2	TRBV19	NA	TRBJ2-3	TGTGCCAGTAGTCACCCTAGCGGGGGCACAGATACGCAGTATTTT	CASSHPSGGTDTQYF
TRBD2	TRBV6-5	NA	TRBJ2-5	TGTGCCAGCAGTTACGGACTAGCGGGGGGCCAAGAGACCCAGTACTTC	CASSYGLAGGQETQYF
NA	TRBV10-3	NA	TRBJ2-7	TGTGCCATCAGTGGGGGCAGCTCCTACGAGCAGTACTTC	CAISGGSSYEQYF
TRBD2	TRBV29-1	NA	TRBJ2-1	TGCAGCGCTGAGGGGCTAGCGGACCCCTACAATGAGCAGTTCTTC	CSAEGLADPYNEQFF
TRBD1	TRBV10-3	NA	TRBJ2-7	TGTGCCATCAGTGGGGAGGGACAGGGGACCTACGAGCAGTACTTC	CAISGEGQGTYEQYF
TRBD2	TRBV10-1	NA	TRBJ2-7	TGCGCCGACGTTCTAGCGGGAGTTACCTCACCCTACGAGCAGTACTTC	CADVLAGVTSPYEQYF
NA	TRBV5-6	once	TRBJ1-5	TGTGCCAGCAGCTTGGGGTCGGGGAGGGTACCCGATCAGCCCCAGCATTTT	CASSLGSGRVPDQPQHF
NA	TRBV7-9	NA	TRBJ1-2	TGTGCCAGCAGCTTAAGAGTCTATGGCTACACCTTC	CASSLRVYGYTF
NA	TRBV28	NA	TRBJ1-6	TGTGCCAGCAGCCGAGTTAATTCACCCCTCCACTTT	CASSRVNSPLHF
NA	TRBV6-1	NA	TRBJ1-1	TGTGCCAGCAGTGGGACACAATGGAAAGGGAACACTGAAGCTTTCTTT	CASSGTQWKGNTEAFF
NA	TRBV9	NA	TRBJ2-7	TGTGCCAGCAGCCCCCGCCCCCTAAGCTTCGACGAGCAGTACTTC	CASSPRPLSFDEQYF
TRBD1	TRBV7-9	NA	TRBJ1-5	TGTGCCAGCAGCCCGGGACAGACCGATCAGCCCCAGCATTTT	CASSPGQTDQPQHF
TRBD2	TRBV7-2	NA	TRBJ2-2	TGTGCCAGCAGCTTAAGCGGGGGGTCTACCGGGGAGCTGTTTTTT	CASSLSGGSTGELFF
TRBD2	TRBV5-4	NA	TRBJ2-2	TGTGCCAGCAGTGGGGGAGGGTCCACCGGGGAGCTGTTTTTT	CASSGGGSTGELFF
NA	TRBV7-2	NA	TRBJ2-7	TGTGCCAGCAGCTCCCATCAGGGGAACGAGCAGTACTTC	CASSSHQGNEQYF
NA	TRBV7-2	NA	TRBJ1-1	TGTGCCAGCAGCTCACAGGGAGTGAACACTGAAGCTTTCTTT	CASSSQGVNTEAFF
NA	TRBV11-2	NA	TRBJ2-5	TGTGCCAGCAGACCATTACAGGGATATCAAGAGACCCAGTACTTC	CASRPLQGYQETQYF
NA	TRBV14	NA	TRBJ2-1	TGTGCCAGCAGCCAAGTTACAGGTCCCATTGAGCAGTTCTTC	CASSQVTGPIEQFF
NA	TRBV28	NA	TRBJ1-2	TGTGCCAGCAGTTTAGGCAGGGTAGGATATGGCTACACCTTC	CASSLGRVGYGYTF
TRBD1	TRBV11-2	NA	TRBJ2-5	TGTGCCAGCAGCTTGAATCGTCTACGGACAGGAACAGCAGAGACCCAGTACTTC	CASSLNRLRTGTAETQYF
TRBD2	TRBV27	NA	TRBJ2-1	TGTGCCAGCAGCTCTGGACTAGCGGGAAAATACAATGAGCAGTTCTTC	CASSSGLAGKYNEQFF
NA	TRBV5-1	NA	TRBJ1-2	TGCGCCAGCATGGGGACAAGCATTGGGGGTAACTATGGCTACACCTTC	CASMGTSIGGNYGYTF
TRBD2	TRBV20-1	NA	TRBJ2-2	TGCAGTGCTAGTAGCGGGGGGGCGGCCGGGGAGCTGTTTTTT	CSASSGGAAGELFF
TRBD1	TRBV19	NA	TRBJ1-2	TGTGCCAGTATTCGTTCGGCGGACAGGGTTTATGGCTACACCTTC	CASIRSADRVYGYTF
TRBD1	TRBV2	NA	TRBJ2-3	TGTGCCAGCATGGGGACAGGGGAGGACACAGATACGCAGTATTTT	CASMGTGEDTDTQYF
TRBD2	TRBV5-1	NA	TRBJ2-1	TGCGCCAGCAGCCCGGGACTAGTCGTTTCGGATGAGCAGTTCTTC	CASSPGLVVSDEQFF
NA	TRBV19	NA	TRBJ1-1	TGTGCCAGTAGTATAGACGGAGGGGGGGACACTGAAGCTTTCTTT	CASSIDGGGDTEAFF
TRBD1	TRBV20-1	NA	TRBJ1-2	TGCAGTGCTAGTTCGGACAGGGGATATGGCTACACCTTC	CSASSDRGYGYTF
NA	TRBV6-5	NA	TRBJ1-1	TGTGCCAGCATGCGAGGGAAAGTGCTTTACACTGAAGCTTTCTTT	CASMRGKVLYTEAFF
NA	TRBV3-1/TRBV3-2	NA	TRBJ1-4	TGTGCCAGCAGCCAAGATCGCGGCCCGGAACCAACTAATGAAAAACTGTTTTTT	CASSQDRGPEPTNEKLFF
NA	TRBV7-9	NA	TRBJ1-2	TGTGCCAGCAGCTTCCAGGGTGGCTACACCTTC	CASSFQGGYTF
TRBD2	TRBV7-2	NA	TRBJ2-2	TGTGCCTATATTTCAAACGGGCGGGAGATAATGGCCGGGGAGCTGTTTTTT	CAYISNGREIMAGELFF
TRBD1	TRBV19	NA	TRBJ2-7	TGTGCCAGTAGTACGGGACAGGGGACTTACGAGCAGTACTTC	CASSTGQGTYEQYF
NA	TRBV3-1/TRBV3-2	few	TRBJ2-2	TGTGCCAGCAGCCAAGACGCGAACACCGGGGAGCTGTTTTTT	CASSQDANTGELFF
NA	TRBV4-2	NA	TRBJ1-2	TGTGCCAGCAGCCAAGATCTGGGGGCGCATGGCTACACCTTC	CASSQDLGAHGYTF
TRBD2	TRBV3-1/TRBV3-2	NA	TRBJ2-3	TGTGCCAGCAGCCAAGATATTAGTAGCGGGGCATTCTACACAGATACGCAGTATTTT	CASSQDISSGAFYTDTQYF
TRBD2	TRBV19	NA	TRBJ2-7	TGTGCCAGTAGTATCCGGACTAGCGGGAGCGGGGCTTACGAGCAGTACTTC	CASSIRTSGSGAYEQYF
NA	TRBV7-2	NA	TRBJ2-3	TGTGCCAGCAGCTTATTACTGGGCAGTTTCACAGATACGCAGTATTTT	CASSLLLGSFTDTQYF